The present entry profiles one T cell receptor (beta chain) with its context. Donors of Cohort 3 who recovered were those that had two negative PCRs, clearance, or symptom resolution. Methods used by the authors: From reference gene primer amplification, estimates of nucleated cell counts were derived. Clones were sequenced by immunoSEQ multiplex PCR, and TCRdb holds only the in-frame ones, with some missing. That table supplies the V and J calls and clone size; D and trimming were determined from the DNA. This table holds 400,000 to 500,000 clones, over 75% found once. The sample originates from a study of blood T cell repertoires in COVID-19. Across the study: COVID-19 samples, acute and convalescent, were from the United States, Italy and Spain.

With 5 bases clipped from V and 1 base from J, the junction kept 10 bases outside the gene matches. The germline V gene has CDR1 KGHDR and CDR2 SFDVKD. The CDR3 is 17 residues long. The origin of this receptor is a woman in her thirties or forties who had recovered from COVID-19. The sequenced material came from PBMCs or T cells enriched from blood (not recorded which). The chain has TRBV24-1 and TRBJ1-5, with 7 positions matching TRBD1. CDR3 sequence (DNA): TGTGCCACCAGTGTAGGGGGCGAGGGTTGGAGCAATCAGCCCCAGCATTTT. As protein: CATSVGGEGWSNQPQHF.